Reported below is one TCR beta chain. The specificity of this receptor is unknown. Qualities for individual bases were not recorded, and no much larger clone is one base off. The CDR3 regions of human TCRbeta chains were analyzed by immunosequencing. The authors processed their data as follows. TCRs in the repertoires were compared against a reference library of SARS-CoV-2-specific TCRs that had been generated with the MIRA antigen-specificity platform. Breadth was defined as the fraction of unique TCRs that were SARS-CoV-2-associated, and depth was defined as the fraction of total T cells that were SARS-CoV-2-associated. Using the MIRA data, each spike-specific TCR was assigned both to the spike region to which the TCR was reactive and to a CD4 or CD8 class. Log10-transformed breadth and depth values were compared by one-way ANOVA with Sidak's multiple comparisons tests. Held by TCRdb, this immuneACCESS table contains in-frame sequences only and omits some clones. Under half of the omission traces to an unresolved V gene where checked; the cause of the rest is unknown. V and J calls and clone size are given by that table; D and trimming were obtained from the DNA. This sample lists about 140,000 clones; around 92% were detected once. The leading ten clones occupy 1.1% to 1.5% of the sample.

The sample's time point, from its label and the paper: baseline before first vaccination. Vaccinee samples came from UK trials COV001 and COV002, including a single-blind randomized controlled phase 2/3 trial of AZD1222 (ChAdOx1 nCoV-19) in healthy adults. Trial participant PBMC samples were collected at day 0 and day 28 after the second dose for TCRbeta chain sequencing. These data come from a study of T cell responses to AZD1222 COVID-19 vaccine (dated by TCRdb to 2020 to 2022). Context from the whole study: AZD1222 recipients whose second dose came at about 4 weeks and those whose second dose came at about 12 weeks were combined into one group, since spike-specific TCR depth and breadth did not differ between the two schedules. A total of more than 230 trial participants underwent TCR sequencing, of whom 207 received two doses of AZD1222 and 26 received two doses of the MenACWY control vaccine. Trial participants were enrolled into age subgroups of 18-55, 56-69 and 70-plus years, which contained approximately 150, 30 and 60 TCR-sequenced participants, respectively. Paper-wide results and their limitations: Conclusions about previously exposed vaccinees are limited because only a handful of AZD1222 recipients were SARS-CoV-2 seropositive at baseline. The whole spike protein was spanned by vaccine-associated CD4 TCRs, and dominant responses were seen in regions 160-218 and 743-854. Participants were mostly white British and included more females than males, and it was suggested by the authors that clonal diversity may have been underestimated. Reportedly, close to half of the unique spike-specific TCRs recognized epitopes lying outside the regions that are mutated in the B.1.351 and B.1.1.7 variants. No day 14 peak-response samples were available, so repertoires were characterized only after the peak T cell response. The 56-69-year group was small, and its depth increase did not reach significance, likely because of low power. After two AZD1222 doses, spike-specific TCR breadth and depth were significantly higher than at day 0 and than in MenACWY recipients.

The germline V and J ends show losses of 6 bases and 4 bases respectively, and no gene match explains 10 bases of the junction. Looking up the germline V gene (reference sequence) yields CDR1 MNHNY and CDR2 SVGAGI. The CDR3 runs 16 residues from the cysteine to the phenylalanine. Only the CDR3 region is kept as DNA, spanning 48 bases read in frame from base 1. This receptor was obtained from an adult in good health. The input for sequencing was peripheral blood, taken on day 0 of AZD1222 vaccination. The chain is encoded by TRBV6-6 joined to TRBJ2-1, and TRBD1 matches 9 of the central bases. For the CDR3, the sequence is CASSQADRGLYNEQFF. The DNA sequence is given as TGTGCCAGCAGCCAGGCGGACAGGGGATTGTACAATGAGCAGTTCTTC.